The sequence of this TCR beta chain was determined in a study of response to subunit inactivated influenza vaccine. TCRdb fed the RT-PCR reads into MiXCR, producing one record per CDR3 protein. Of 800,000 or so distinct CDR3 sequences listed, about 20% are singletons. This clonotype was counted ten times or more. This CDR3 has 14 amino acids. The junction had 6 bases not matched to a gene; V was cut back by 1 base and J by 6 bases. V is TRBV12-3 or TRBV12-4 and J is TRBJ2-7, with 7 bases identical to TRBD2. The clonotype was recovered from a man aged 45-65 years who received an inactivated influenza vaccine. Sequences were derived from PBMCs from blood, sampled less than 6 days after vaccination. The CDR3 DNA reads as TGTGCCAGCAGTTTAGTTACGGGAGGTCGCGAGCAGTACTTC. Translating it yields CASSLVTGGREQYF.